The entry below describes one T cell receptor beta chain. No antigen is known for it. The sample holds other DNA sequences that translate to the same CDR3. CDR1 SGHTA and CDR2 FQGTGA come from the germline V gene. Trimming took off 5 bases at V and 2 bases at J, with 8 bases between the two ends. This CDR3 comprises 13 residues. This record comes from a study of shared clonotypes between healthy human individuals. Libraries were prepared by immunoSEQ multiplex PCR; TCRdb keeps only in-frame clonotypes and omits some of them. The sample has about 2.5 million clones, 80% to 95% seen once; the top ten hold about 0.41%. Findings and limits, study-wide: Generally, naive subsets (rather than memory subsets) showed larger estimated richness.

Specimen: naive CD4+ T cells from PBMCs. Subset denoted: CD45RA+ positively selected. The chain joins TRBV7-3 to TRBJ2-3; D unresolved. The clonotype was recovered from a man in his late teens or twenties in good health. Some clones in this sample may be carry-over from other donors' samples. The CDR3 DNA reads TGTGCCAGCAGCCTACAGTACACAGATACGCAGTATTTT. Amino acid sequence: CASSLQYTDTQYF.